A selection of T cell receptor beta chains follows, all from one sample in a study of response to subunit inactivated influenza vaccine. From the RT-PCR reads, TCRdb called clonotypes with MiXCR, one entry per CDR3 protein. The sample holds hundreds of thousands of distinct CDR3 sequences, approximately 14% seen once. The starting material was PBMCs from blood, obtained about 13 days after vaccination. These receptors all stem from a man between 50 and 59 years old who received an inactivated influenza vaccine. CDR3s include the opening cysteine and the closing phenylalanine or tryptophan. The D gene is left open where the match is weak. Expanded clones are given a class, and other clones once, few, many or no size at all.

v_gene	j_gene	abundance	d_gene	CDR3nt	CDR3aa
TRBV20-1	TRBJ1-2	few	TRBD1	TGCAGTGCTAGAGATCCGGGACAGGGGATCTATGGCTACACCTTC	CSARDPGQGIYGYTF
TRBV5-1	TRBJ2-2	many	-	TGCGCCAGCAGCTTTAAGGGTGACGCGGACACCGGGGAGCTGTTTTTT	CASSFKGDADTGELFF
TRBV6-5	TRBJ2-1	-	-	TGTGCCAGCGGTTACCCCGCTGGCCTAAGCTCCTACAATGAGCAGTTCTTC	CASGYPAGLSSYNEQFF
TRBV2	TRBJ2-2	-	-	TGTGCCAGCAGTCCGACAGTGAACACCGGGGAGCTGTTTTTT	CASSPTVNTGELFF
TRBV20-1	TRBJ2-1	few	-	TGCAGTGCTAGTCCGGGTGGGTTTAGCGGACTCTCCTACAATGAGCAGTTCTTC	CSASPGGFSGLSYNEQFF
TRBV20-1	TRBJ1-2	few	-	TGCAGTGCCGGTGGGGCGGACTATGGCTACACCTTC	CSAGGADYGYTF
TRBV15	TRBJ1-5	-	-	TGTGCCACGGCACAGGGAACCGGACAGCCCCAGCATTTT	CATAQGTGQPQHF
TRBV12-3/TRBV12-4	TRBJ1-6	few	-	TGTGCCAGCAGTAATGGGATGGGTACTAATTCACCCCTCCACTTT	CASSNGMGTNSPLHF
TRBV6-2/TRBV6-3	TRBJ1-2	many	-	TGTGCCAGCAGTTGGGATTTGGGGGCGCGGGCTAACTATGGCTACACCTTC	CASSWDLGARANYGYTF
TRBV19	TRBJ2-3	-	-	TGTGCCAGTAGTCCCCGGGGGCACACAGATACGCAGTATTTT	CASSPRGHTDTQYF
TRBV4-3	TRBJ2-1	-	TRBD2	TGCGCCAGCAGATTTGAGCCCACTAGCGGGGGGAAGAATGAGCAGTTCTTC	CASRFEPTSGGKNEQFF
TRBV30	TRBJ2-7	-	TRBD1	TGTGCCTGGAGTGTAGCGGGCAGGGGGCGCGTCGAGCAGTACTTC	CAWSVAGRGRVEQYF
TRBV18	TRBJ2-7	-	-	TGTGCCAGCTCGAAACCCCCAGGGTCAACCGGGTACGAGCAGTACTTC	CASSKPPGSTGYEQYF
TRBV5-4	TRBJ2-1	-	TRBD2	TGTGCCAGCAGCTTGCCTCCGGGACTAGGGGAATACAATGAGCAGTTCTTC	CASSLPPGLGEYNEQFF
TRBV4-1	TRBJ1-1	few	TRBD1	TGCGCCAGCAGCCAAGATCGTCCCGGGACAGGGGCCAACACTGAAGCTTTCTTT	CASSQDRPGTGANTEAFF
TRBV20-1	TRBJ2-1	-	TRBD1	TGCAGTGCTAGAGATCCTGTCGCGGACAGGGGGTCCAGGGAGCAGTTCTTC	CSARDPVADRGSREQFF
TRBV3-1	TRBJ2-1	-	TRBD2	TGTGCCAGCAGCTCACCCCTCGGGACTAGCGGGGGGCATGAGCAGTTCTTC	CASSSPLGTSGGHEQFF
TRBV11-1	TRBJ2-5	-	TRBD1	TGTGCCAGCAGCTCGACAGGGTATGGAGAGACCCAGTACTTC	CASSSTGYGETQYF
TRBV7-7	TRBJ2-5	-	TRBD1	TGTGCTAGCAGCCACGGACAGGGCGGGGAGACCCAGTACTTC	CASSHGQGGETQYF
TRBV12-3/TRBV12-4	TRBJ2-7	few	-	TGTGCCAGCAACCCCCGCGGGGCCCCCCCCCAATACGAGCAGTACTTC	CASNPRGAPPQYEQYF
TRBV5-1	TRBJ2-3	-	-	TGCGCCAGCAGCTTGTACGGGGGCCCAGATACGCAGTATTTT	CASSLYGGPDTQYF
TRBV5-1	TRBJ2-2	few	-	TGCGCCAGCAGGGGGCAGGCCGGGGAGCTGTTTTTT	CASRGQAGELFF
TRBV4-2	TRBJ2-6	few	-	TGTGCCAGCAGCCAAGATCGGGCGGGTTACTCTGGGGCCAACGTCCTGACTTTC	CASSQDRAGYSGANVLTF
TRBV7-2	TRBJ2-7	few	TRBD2	TGTGCCAGCAGCCTAGGAATTAGCGGGTCCTCCTACGAGCAGTACTTC	CASSLGISGSSYEQYF
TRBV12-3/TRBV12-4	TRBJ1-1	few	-	TGTGCCAGCAGCTTGGTGGGGGGAATGAACACTGAAGCTTTCTTT	CASSLVGGMNTEAFF
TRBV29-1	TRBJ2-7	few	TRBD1	TGCAGTTGTTTCACCGGGACAGGGGGCTACGAGCAGTACTTC	CSCFTGTGGYEQYF
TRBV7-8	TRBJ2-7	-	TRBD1	TGTGCCAGCAGCCTACAGGGGATCGATGGAGTTGGAGAGCAGTACTTC	CASSLQGIDGVGEQYF
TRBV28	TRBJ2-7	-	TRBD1	TGTGCCAGCACCCTGGGACAGGGACTCTCCTACGAGCAGTACTTC	CASTLGQGLSYEQYF
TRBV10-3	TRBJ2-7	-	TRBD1	TGTGCCATCAGTGAGCCGGACAGGGGATACGAGCAGTACTTC	CAISEPDRGYEQYF
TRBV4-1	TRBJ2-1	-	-	TGCGCCAGCAGCCAAGATCGGTTCTCCTACAATGAGCAGTTCTTC	CASSQDRFSYNEQFF
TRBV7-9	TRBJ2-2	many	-	TGTGCCAGCAGCTACGGGACAAGAAACACCGGGGAGCTGTTTTTT	CASSYGTRNTGELFF
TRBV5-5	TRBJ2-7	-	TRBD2	TGTGCCAGCAGCCCACTAGCGGAAACCTACGAGCAGTACTTC	CASSPLAETYEQYF
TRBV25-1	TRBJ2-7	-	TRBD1	TGTGCCAGCAGTGAATATTGCCGGCCGGGACAGGGGGCCTACGAGCAGTACTTC	CASSEYCRPGQGAYEQYF
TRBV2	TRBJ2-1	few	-	TGTGCCAGCAAACCGTGGTTGGTCGGCAATGAGCAGTTCTTC	CASKPWLVGNEQFF
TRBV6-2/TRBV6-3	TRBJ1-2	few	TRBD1	TGTGCCAGCAGCCCCAACCTCCGACAGGGGGCGGATGGCTACACCTTC	CASSPNLRQGADGYTF
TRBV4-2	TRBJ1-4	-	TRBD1	TGTGCCAGCAGCCAAGATCGACAGGGACCTAATGAAAAACTGTTTTTT	CASSQDRQGPNEKLFF
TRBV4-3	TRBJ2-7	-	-	TGCGCCAGCAGCCAAGAGGAACGTTACGAGCAGTACTTC	CASSQEERYEQYF
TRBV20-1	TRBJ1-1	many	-	TGCAGTGCTAGAAAACCCGAGGGGTTGAACACTGAAGCTTTCTTT	CSARKPEGLNTEAFF
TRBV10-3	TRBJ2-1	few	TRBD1	TGTGCCATCAGTGACCCGGGACAGGGGGCCTATGAGCAGTTCTTC	CAISDPGQGAYEQFF
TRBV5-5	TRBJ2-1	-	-	TGTGCCAGCAGCTTGCGATTAGGGGGGGGATACAATGAGCAGTTCTTC	CASSLRLGGGYNEQFF
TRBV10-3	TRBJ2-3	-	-	TGTGCCATCAGCCCCTCGGGGAACACAGATACGCAGTATTTT	CAISPSGNTDTQYF
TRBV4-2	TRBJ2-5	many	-	TGTGCCAGCAGCCAAGGGGCAGGGTCGTGGGAGACCCAGTACTTC	CASSQGAGSWETQYF
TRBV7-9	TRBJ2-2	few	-	TGTGCCAGCAGCTTACAATGGTCTCCAGGGGAGCTGTTTTTT	CASSLQWSPGELFF
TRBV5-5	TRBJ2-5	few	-	TGTGCCAGCAGCTTTATCGGAGAAGAGACCCAGTACTTC	CASSFIGEETQYF
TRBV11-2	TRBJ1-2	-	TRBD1	TGTGCCAGCAGCTTCGGGACAGCCTCTGGCTACACCTTC	CASSFGTASGYTF
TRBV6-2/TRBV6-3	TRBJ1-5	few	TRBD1	TGTGCCAGCAGAAAGGACAGGGGGCCCGGTCAGCCCCAGCATTTT	CASRKDRGPGQPQHF
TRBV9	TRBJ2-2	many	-	TGTGCCAGCAGCGTAGAGGTACAGGCGATCACCGGGGAGCTGTTTTTT	CASSVEVQAITGELFF
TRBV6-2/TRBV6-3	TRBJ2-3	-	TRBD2	TGTGCCAGCTGGACTAGCGGGAGGGCTTGGGAAAGCACAGATACGCAGTATTTT	CASWTSGRAWESTDTQYF
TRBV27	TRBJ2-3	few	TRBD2	TGTGCCAGCAGCTATGTGGGCGGGGGGGCTAATACGCAGTATTTT	CASSYVGGGANTQYF
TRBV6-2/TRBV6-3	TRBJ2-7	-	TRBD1	TGTGCCAGCAGCCCTCCAGGGGGCTTCATCTCCTACGAGCAGTACTTC	CASSPPGGFISYEQYF
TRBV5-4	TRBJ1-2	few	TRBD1	TGTGCCAGCAGCTTGGGGCAGGGGGTCGACTATGGCTACACCTTC	CASSLGQGVDYGYTF
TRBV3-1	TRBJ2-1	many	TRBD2	TGTGCCAGCAGCCGGACTAGCGGGGGGGCCTACAATGAGCAGTTCTTC	CASSRTSGGAYNEQFF